Presented here are 3 T cell receptor beta chains from one specimen sequenced in a study of beta chain features in type 1 diabetes. Overall study results and limits: Shorter TCRB CDR3s, moderately but significantly so, were found in Type 1 diabetes patients in all four CD4+ subsets.

Sequencing targeted expressed TCRB transcripts, as all isolated RNA had been reverse transcribed. The repertoire was sequenced with immunoSEQ multiplex PCR; TCRdb's copy has only in-frame clones and lacks some. The table records hundreds of thousands of clones, 14% to 15% of them present only once. Their cognate antigens are unknown. Input material: naive CD4+ T cells from blood. Every receptor here comes from a man younger than 30 with type 1 diabetes.

The V and J genes are TRBV9 and TRBJ1-3; D not certain. The germline gives CDR1 SGDLS, CDR2 YYNGEE. The CDR3 totals 15 residues. V lost 0 bases to trimming and J lost 1 base, with 8 bases between them. The CDR3 loop is CASSVDYFSGNTIYF. CDR3 DNA sequence: TGTGCCAGCAGCGTAGACTATTTTTCTGGAAACACCATATATTTT.

The rearrangement joins TRBV9 to TRBJ2-2; 11 nucleotides align to TRBD2. CDR3 length: 19 residues. J lost 1 base, V lost 0 bases, and 8 bases had no gene match. Looked up from germline, CDR1 is SGDLS and CDR2 is YYNGEE. This CDR3 is CASSVGVAGGLENTGELFF. DNA of the CDR3: TGTGCCAGCAGCGTAGGGGTAGCGGGAGGGCTTGAGAACACCGGGGAGCTGTTTTTT.

This clone was seen more than once but under ten times. The chain recombines TRBV2 with TRBJ2-1; 9 bases are shared with TRBD1. Germline CDR1 reads SNHLY; CDR2 reads FYNNEI. The V segment lost 4 bases and the J segment 3 bases; nucleotides outside the gene matches: 7. This CDR3 is built from 16 residues. The CDR3 coding sequence is TGTGCCAGCAGTGTCCCCGGGACAGGGTTCTACAATGAGCAGTTCTTC. Amino acid sequence: CASSVPGTGFYNEQFF.